The T cell receptor (beta chain) described here comes from a study of T cells in Graves' hyperthyroidism and ophthalmopathy. As for the study in general: Peripheral blood draws took place at initial diagnosis, ahead of any treatment.

V shed 3 bases and J 4 bases; nucleotides not matched to a gene: 6. This CDR3 region has 14 residues. Per germline, CDR1 SGHNT and CDR2 YENEEA. Amplification of TCR beta CDR3 regions was performed using RNA transcripts as template. HTBI primers drove first-round RT-PCR of the TCR CDR3. TCRdb recomputed calls from the multiplex PCR reads with MiXCR, one row per CDR3 protein. Altogether approximately 400,000 distinct CDR3 sequences are present, 11% to 15% being singletons, with the ten largest covering around 27%. General observations from the study: Stable hyperthyroidism was told apart from ophthalmopathy by a model built on 13 V-J features.

As to this clonotype: Its specificity is unknown.

Ophthalmopathy in the patients scored at least 3 on Clinical Activity Score and at least 4 on NOSPECS grade, lasting under 3 months. Each diagnosis was grounded in clinical symptoms, serum thyroxine and TRAb, thyroid ultrasound, and orbital computed tomography. The genes are TRBV11-3 and TRBJ2-7, with 7 bases fitting TRBD2. This clonotype was sampled from a man aged 50-60 years with Graves' ophthalmopathy. Input material: blood. The CDR3 DNA reads TGTGCCAGCAGCTTTTCTAGCGGCCCTTACGAGCAGTACTTC. Encoded protein: CASSFSSGPYEQYF.